The T cell receptor (beta chain) described here comes from a study of OX40 agonist ivuxolimab in advanced cancers. Study summary: Therapy given before enrollment (anti-PD-1, anti-PD-L1 or anti-CTLA-4) was allowed, and 40% had some. In three patients, partial responses were observed, one with hepatocellular carcinoma and two with cutaneous melanoma.

This CDR3 has 16 amino acids. Germline CDR1 reads MNHEY; CDR2 reads SMNVEV (reference sequence). The ends lost 8 bases at V and 9 bases at J; junction bases unmatched: 17. The protocol was immunoSEQ multiplex PCR, while the TCRdb copy is restricted to in-frame clones and leaves out a portion. The sample contains around 22,000 clones, approximately 87% of which appear only once. As for this clone: Its target is unknown.

Study results and caveats: CD8+ T cells showed, on average, more clonal expansion than CD4+ cells. CD4+ and CD8+ T cells in blood underwent clonal expansion by week 6 at 0.1 to 3.0 mg/kg.

The chain links TRBV27 to TRBJ2-3, with TRBD2 identical over 10 bases. The receptor comes from an adult with an advanced solid tumor such as melanoma, head and neck, liver or kidney cancer. The material was CD4+ or CD8+ T cells sorted from blood, obtained in a trial of the OX40 agonist ivuxolimab. The CDR3 loop reads CASRFGGLAPPATQYF. CDR3 nucleotide sequence: TGTGCCAGCCGCTTCGGGGGACTAGCGCCCCCGGCGACGCAGTATTTT.